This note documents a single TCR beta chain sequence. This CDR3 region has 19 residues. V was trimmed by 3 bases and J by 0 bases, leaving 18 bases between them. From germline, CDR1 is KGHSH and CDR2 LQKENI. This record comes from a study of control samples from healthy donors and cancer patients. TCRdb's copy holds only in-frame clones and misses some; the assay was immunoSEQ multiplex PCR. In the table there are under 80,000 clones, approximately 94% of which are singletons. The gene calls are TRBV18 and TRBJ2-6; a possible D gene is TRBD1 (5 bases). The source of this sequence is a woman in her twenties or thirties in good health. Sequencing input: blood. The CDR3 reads CASSPTTGSSVSGANVLTF. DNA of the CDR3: TGTGCCAGCTCACCCACCACAGGATCCTCCGTCTCTGGGGCCAACGTCCTGACTTTC.